This T cell receptor beta chain was observed in a study of OX40 agonist ivuxolimab in advanced cancers. The CDR3 spans 18 residues. Trimming at V came to 3 bases and at J to 2 bases, leaving 11 bases not matched to a gene. The germline V gene encodes CDR1 LGHNA and CDR2 YNFKEQ. Sequenced by immunoSEQ multiplex PCR; TCRdb stores in-frame clones only, minus some. The sample yields approximately 91,000 clones, just over 85% seen once. This receptor was obtained from an adult with an advanced solid tumor such as melanoma, head and neck, liver or kidney cancer. V gene TRBV4-2 combines with J gene TRBJ2-1; 9 bases fit TRBD1. Sequencing used CD4+ or CD8+ T cells sorted from blood, obtained in a trial of the OX40 agonist ivuxolimab. In nucleotides, the CDR3 is TGTGCCAGCAGCCAGGGATCGACAGGGGGTACACCCTACAATGAGCAGTTCTTC. As protein: CASSQGSTGGTPYNEQFF.